The entry below gives a single T cell receptor (beta chain) sequence along with its context. Its antigen is unknown. Unmatched junction bases numbered 6, after V lost 0 bases and J lost 5 bases. Germline V gene sequence: CDR1 SGDLS, CDR2 YYNGEE. The CDR3 sequence is 16 residues long. The sample comes from a study of EBV T-cell therapy then PD-1 blockade in nasopharyngeal carcinoma. Assay used: immunoSEQ multiplex PCR; TCRdb lists only in-frame clones, some missing. The sample has under 25,000 clones; around 82% are singletons. The treatment was: AdE1-LMPpoly-expanded autologous EBV-specific T-cell therapy followed by anti-PD-1 nivolumab.

Sequencing used CD8+ T cells from blood, obtained at roughly day 35 from a patient whose treatment included autologous EBV-specific T cells and nivolumab. The chain links TRBV9 to TRBJ2-7, with 12 nucleotides matching TRBD2. The TCR was taken from a middle-aged man with nasopharyngeal carcinoma. The CDR3 reads CASSVGLAGEMNEQYF. CDR3 sequence (DNA): TGTGCCAGCAGCGTAGGACTAGCGGGGGAGATGAACGAGCAGTACTTC.